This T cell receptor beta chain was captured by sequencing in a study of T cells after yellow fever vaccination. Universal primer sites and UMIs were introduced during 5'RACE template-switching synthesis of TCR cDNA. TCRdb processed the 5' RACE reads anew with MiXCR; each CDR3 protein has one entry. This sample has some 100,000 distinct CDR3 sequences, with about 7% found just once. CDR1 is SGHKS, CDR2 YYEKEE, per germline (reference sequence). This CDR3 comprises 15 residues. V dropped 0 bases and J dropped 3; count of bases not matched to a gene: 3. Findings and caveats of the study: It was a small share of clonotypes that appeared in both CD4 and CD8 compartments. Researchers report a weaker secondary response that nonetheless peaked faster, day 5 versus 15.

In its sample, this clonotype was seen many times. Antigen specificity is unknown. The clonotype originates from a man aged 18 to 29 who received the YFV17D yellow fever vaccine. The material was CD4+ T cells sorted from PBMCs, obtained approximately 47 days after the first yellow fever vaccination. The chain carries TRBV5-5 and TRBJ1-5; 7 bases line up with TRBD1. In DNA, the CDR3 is TGTGCCAGCAGCTTGGGGGACAGCCTCAATCAGCCCCAGCATTTT. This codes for CASSLGDSLNQPQHF.